One and the same sample provided the 9 T cell receptor beta chains below, sequenced in a study of Ad26.COV2.S vaccination and SARS-CoV-2 variants. Assay used: immunoSEQ multiplex PCR; TCRdb lists only in-frame clones, some missing. Of about 350,000 clones detected, roughly 90% appear once; the ten largest clones hold about 10%. This sample's treatment: over 15 received Ad26.COV2.S at low or high dose, single or two shots; roughly five received placebo; per-sample allocation not given. Sampling took place 63 days after the first vaccine or placebo injection. Sample: peripheral blood, taken in a trial of Ad26.COV2.S vaccine versus placebo. These receptors all come from a person aged 18-60 years who received the Ad26.COV2.S COVID-19 vaccine or a placebo.

The rearrangement uses TRBV6-4 and TRBJ1-1, with 7 positions matching TRBD1. This CDR3 region has 15 residues. From germline, CDR1 is MRHNA and CDR2 SNTAGT. V dropped 3 bases and J dropped 8; count of bases not matched to a gene: 12. CDR3: CASSEQGTSRGEAFF. The DNA of the CDR3 is TGTGCCAGCAGTGAACAGGGGACATCCAGGGGGGAAGCTTTCTTT.

The chain has TRBV3-1 (or the pseudogene TRBV3-2) and TRBJ2-1; D perhaps matches TRBD2 (6 bases). The CDR3 spans 16 residues. Germline V lookup: CDR1 LGHDT, CDR2 YNNKEL (reference sequence). The V end lost 3 bases, the J end lost 2 bases, and 14 bases lay between the germline ends. CDR3 DNA: TGTGCCAGCAGCCAGGAGCCGGGACTCCCCTACAATGAGCAGTTCTTC. It translates to CASSQEPGLPYNEQFF.

The chain links TRBV9 to TRBJ2-7; no firm D call. Trimming pared 0 bases from V and 4 bases from J, leaving 8 bases between. CDR1 is SGDLS, CDR2 YYNGEE, per germline. This CDR3 has 13 residues. CDR3 in DNA: TGTGCCAGCAGCGTAGGGCCCCAATACGAGCAGTACTTC. Amino acids: CASSVGPQYEQYF.

The gene calls are TRBV28 and TRBJ2-1; 11 bases agree with TRBD2. With 6 bases clipped from V and 8 bases from J, the junction kept 9 bases outside the gene matches. Germline values: CDR1 MDHEN, CDR2 SYDVKM. The CDR3 loop spans 15 amino acids. The CDR3 DNA sequence: TGTGCCAGCAGCCAAATAGCGGGAGGGCCTTATGAGCAGTTCTTC. The encoded protein is CASSQIAGGPYEQFF.

The V and J genes are TRBV18 and TRBJ2-7, with TRBD2 identical over 13 bases. There are 16 residues in the CDR3. The V gene end was trimmed by 6 bases and the J gene end by 6 bases; junction bases not matched to a gene: 11. The germline V gene encodes CDR1 KGHSH and CDR2 LQKENI. CDR3: CASSAGVTSGRGEQYF. The CDR3 DNA follows: TGTGCCAGCTCGGCAGGCGTTACTAGCGGGAGGGGCGAGCAGTACTTC.

The genes are TRBV4-3 and TRBJ1-6, with no clear D. Trimming left V 0 bases short and J 10 bases short, with 7 bases between. CDR1 is LGHNA, CDR2 YSLEER, per germline. This CDR3 region has 13 residues. The CDR3 DNA is TGCGCCAGCAGCCAAGAGGTCGTCTCACCCCTCCACTTT. Encoded protein: CASSQEVVSPLHF.

This clone is a singleton in its sample. The chain combines TRBV3-1 (or the pseudogene TRBV3-2) with TRBJ2-3; no clear D. Germline lookup yields CDR1 LGHDT and CDR2 YNNKEL (reference sequence). V shed 2 bases and J shed 3 bases, with 6 bases lying between them. CDR3 size: 13 residues. CDR3 loop: CASSQLTTDTQYF. CDR3 DNA: TGTGCCAGCAGCCAACTAACAACAGATACGCAGTATTTT.

CDR3 coding DNA: TGCGCCAGCAGCAGACCAGGGGATGAGCAGTACTTC. Protein: CASSRPGDEQYF. The V gene is TRBV5-1, the J gene TRBJ2-7, with TRBD1 as a possible D gene (6 bases). The V and J ends lost 4 bases and 7 bases respectively, with 12 bases between them. Per germline, CDR1 SGHRS and CDR2 YFSETQ. The CDR3 is made up of 12 amino acids.

About this clone: The sample holds other DNA sequences that translate to the same CDR3. V is TRBV28 and J is TRBJ2-5; D is unresolved. In germline, CDR1 is MDHEN, CDR2 SYDVKM. Trimming removed 5 bases from V and 5 bases from J, with 6 bases in between. The length of the CDR3 is 11 residues. For the CDR3, the DNA is TGTGCCAGCAGTCTCCGCGAGACCCAGTACTTC. This translates into CASSLRETQYF.